Listed below are T cell receptor beta chains from one sample, sequenced in a study of T-cell reconstitution after alpha-beta-depleted transplantation in children. TCRdb re-called the PCR reads through MiXCR, storing one row per CDR3 protein. The sample carries about 230,000 distinct CDR3 sequences, 9.7% recorded once. The sample consisted of PBMCs from the stem cell graft donor, taken from the stem cell graft. The receptors here all came from a human donor who donated a stem cell graft to a child with SCID. The CDR3 runs from the conserved cysteine through the conserved F or W. A D gene is named only where the DNA matches it firmly. For some rows the clone size is stated as once, few or many, or as a class when expanded; others skip it.

abundance,len,d_gene,j_gene,v_gene,CDR3nt,CDR3aa
many,13,-,TRBJ2-7,TRBV12-3/TRBV12-4,TGTGCCAGCAGAGGATTAGTGACCTACGAGCAGTACTTC,CASRGLVTYEQYF
many,12,-,TRBJ2-2,TRBV9,TGTGCCAGCAGCGTTTTGCCCGGGGAGCTGTTTTTT,CASSVLPGELFF
many,14,-,TRBJ1-3,TRBV12-3/TRBV12-4,TGTGCCAGCAGTTTTGGGGAAACTGGAAACACCATATATTTT,CASSFGETGNTIYF
many,15,-,TRBJ2-3,TRBV20-1,TGCAGTGTCATTCCGAGACCAGGGGGCACAGATACGCAGTATTTT,CSVIPRPGGTDTQYF
many,13,TRBD2,TRBJ2-5,TRBV20-1,TGCAGTGCTAGGGGACTAGCGGGAGAGACCCAGTACTTC,CSARGLAGETQYF
many,15,-,TRBJ2-3,TRBV24-1,TGTGCCACCAGTGATTCGAGGGCTAGCGAGACAACGCAGTATTTT,CATSDSRASETTQYF
many,13,-,TRBJ2-1,TRBV5-1,TGCGCCAGCAGCTTGACCACCAACAATGAGCAGTTCTTC,CASSLTTNNEQFF
many,16,TRBD1,TRBJ2-4,TRBV7-9,TGTGCCAGCAGCTTAGCTGGGGACAGGGATTGGAACATTCAGTACTTC,CASSLAGDRDWNIQYF
many,15,-,TRBJ2-1,TRBV4-2,TGTGCCAGCAGCCAAGATCGTAAGGCCAACAATGAGCAGTTCTTC,CASSQDRKANNEQFF
-,13,-,TRBJ2-2,TRBV20-1,TGCAGTGCTAGAGAAAGGAACACCGGGGAGCTGTTTTTT,CSARERNTGELFF
few,15,-,TRBJ2-7,TRBV20-1,TGCAGTGCTAAACATCCGGGACGCGCCCCCCGCGAGCAGTACTTC,CSAKHPGRAPREQYF
once,16,TRBD2,TRBJ2-2,TRBV19,TGTGCCAGCCGAGGACTAGCGGGGGGCAGCACCGGGGAGCTGTTTTTT,CASRGLAGGSTGELFF
many,15,TRBD1,TRBJ1-6,TRBV20-1,TGCAGTGCTAGAGATATACGGACAGGGAATTTACCCCTCCACTTT,CSARDIRTGNLPLHF
-,13,-,TRBJ2-7,TRBV27,TGTGCCAGCAGCCCTACTCGGGGTAACGAGCAGTACTTC,CASSPTRGNEQYF
many,15,-,TRBJ1-2,TRBV12-3/TRBV12-4,TGTGCCAGCAGTTTAGCGTTGGGGGTCGACTATGGCTACACCTTC,CASSLALGVDYGYTF
many,13,TRBD1,TRBJ1-2,TRBV29-1,TGCAGCGTTGAAGAAGGGGACAGGGTAGGCTACACCTTC,CSVEEGDRVGYTF
many,13,-,TRBJ2-2,TRBV7-2,TGTGCCAGCACCCGTACTCACACCGGGGAGCTGTTTTTT,CASTRTHTGELFF
few,12,-,TRBJ2-7,TRBV6-6,TGTGCCAGCAGTTATAAGGGTTGGGAGCAGTACTTC,CASSYKGWEQYF
many,15,TRBD2,TRBJ2-7,TRBV7-9,TGTGCCAGCACGGGGGGTGGTGGCTCGGACTACGAGCAGTACTTC,CASTGGGGSDYEQYF
many,15,TRBD2,TRBJ2-7,TRBV19,TGTGCCAGTAGCACCAAAGCGGGGGGCAGCTACGAGCAGTACTTC,CASSTKAGGSYEQYF
many,18,-,TRBJ2-3,TRBV5-1,TGCGCCAGCAGCTTGGCCTTTCCCCTAGCAGGTAGCACAGATACGCAGTATTTT,CASSLAFPLAGSTDTQYF
many,16,-,TRBJ1-2,TRBV12-3/TRBV12-4,TGTGCCAGCACCTCGACGGTTTGGGCAGGAAGCGGCGGCTACACCTTC,CASTSTVWAGSGGYTF
many,16,-,TRBJ2-2,TRBV12-3/TRBV12-4,TGTGCCAGCAGCCCTCCGGGACTCGGGTTGGGCGGGGAGCTGTTTTTT,CASSPPGLGLGGELFF
-,15,TRBD1,TRBJ1-5,TRBV7-9,TGTGCCAGCAGCTTTTGGGGACAGCAGGATCAGCCCCAGCATTTT,CASSFWGQQDQPQHF
many,16,TRBD2,TRBJ2-1,TRBV5-1,TGCGCCAGCAGCTTCCACGGGGGGGTCTCCTACAATGAGCAGTTCTTC,CASSFHGGVSYNEQFF
-,14,-,TRBJ2-3,TRBV7-9,TGTGCCAGCAGCTTCCCAGAGGGGTTCGATACGCAGTATTTT,CASSFPEGFDTQYF
-,16,TRBD1,TRBJ2-1,TRBV20-1,TGCAGCTCTTGGCGCCGGGACAGGGGGTTATACAATGAGCAGTTCTTC,CSSWRRDRGLYNEQFF
-,13,-,TRBJ2-3,TRBV7-2,TGTGCCAGCAGCTTGGGGGCCCACAATACGCAGTATTTT,CASSLGAHNTQYF
many,16,-,TRBJ1-4,TRBV29-1,TGCAGCGTGCCAGGGGCGGACGGGGCAAACTATGAAAAACTGTTTTTT,CSVPGADGANYEKLFF
many,15,-,TRBJ2-5,TRBV5-1,TGCGCCAGCAGCTTGGGACGGGGAGTTGGAGAGACCCAGTACTTC,CASSLGRGVGETQYF
-,15,TRBD2,TRBJ2-3,TRBV14,TGTGCCAGCTCGATTAGCGGGAGTTCCGCAGATACGCAGTATTTT,CASSISGSSADTQYF
many,14,-,TRBJ2-2,TRBV12-3/TRBV12-4,TGTGCCAGCAGTTTTGGGTCAGGATCCGGGGAGCTGTTTTTT,CASSFGSGSGELFF
many,13,-,TRBJ2-1,TRBV5-1,TGCGCCAGCAGCTTGGGGGTCGCGAATGAGCAGTTCTTC,CASSLGVANEQFF
many,14,-,TRBJ1-5,TRBV20-1,TGCAGTGCTAGTGTAGGGAACCACAATCAGCCCCAGCATTTT,CSASVGNHNQPQHF
many,16,TRBD1,TRBJ2-5,TRBV7-2,TGTGCCAGCAGTCTACGGGCTACAGGGGGAAAAGAGACCCAGTACTTC,CASSLRATGGKETQYF
many,14,-,TRBJ1-2,TRBV7-2,TGTGCCAGCAGCTTAAGGGGGAGGGACTATGGCTACACCTTC,CASSLRGRDYGYTF
many,15,-,TRBJ1-5,TRBV6-1,TGTGCCAGCAGTGAAGCTAGGGGGAGAAATCAGCCCCAGCATTTT,CASSEARGRNQPQHF
many,14,TRBD1,TRBJ1-5,TRBV5-1,TGCGCCAGCAGTCCAGGACAGGCCGGCCAGCCCCAGCATTTT,CASSPGQAGQPQHF
-,15,-,TRBJ2-3,TRBV20-1,TGCAGTGCTAGAGAACCCCAATCTAGCACAGATACGCAGTATTTT,CSAREPQSSTDTQYF
many,15,TRBD1,TRBJ1-4,TRBV3-1,TGTGCCAGCAGCCTCCGGACAGGCTTTAATGAAAAACTGTTTTTT,CASSLRTGFNEKLFF